This is a list of T cell receptor beta chains from one sample in a study of blood T cell repertoires in COVID-19. The table came from immunoSEQ multiplex PCR; TCRdb's copy has only in-frame clones and leaves some out. The sample includes a few hundred thousand clones, 75% to 90% of them seen just once. Sequenced material: PBMCs or T cells enriched from blood (not recorded which). The source of these receptors is a woman aged 25 to 39 who had recovered from COVID-19. Each CDR3 is given with its conserved first and last residue. The D gene is left open where the match is weak. Clone sizes are given selectively: once, few, many, or a class where the clone is expanded.

>NA|TRBV5-6|TRBJ2-2|NA
TGTGCCAGCAGCTTGACTAGAAACACCGGGGAGCTGTTTTTT
CASSLTRNTGELFF
>NA|TRBV7-8|TRBJ1-5|NA
TGTGCCAGCAGCCTAGGGAGGGTAGGTAATCAGCCCCAGCATTTT
CASSLGRVGNQPQHF
>NA|TRBV12-3/TRBV12-4|TRBJ1-1|NA
TGTGCCAGCCAGGAGGGAATTACTGAAGCTTTCTTT
CASQEGITEAFF
>NA|TRBV5-1|TRBJ1-1|NA
TGCGCCAGCAGCTTGGCCTTTGGGAGCGCTGAAGCTTTCTTT
CASSLAFGSAEAFF
>NA|TRBV19|TRBJ1-5|TRBD1
TGTGCAAGTAGTATACAGGGGTCTTGGAATCAGCCCCAGCATTTT
CASSIQGSWNQPQHF
>NA|TRBV6-1|TRBJ1-2|NA
TGTGCCAGCAGTGATAACCCCCGGGAGCGCGGCTACACCTTC
CASSDNPRERGYTF
>NA|TRBV7-6|TRBJ2-2|NA
TGTGCCAGCAGCTTAGTCGGGGTATATGGCACCGGGGAGCTGTTTTTT
CASSLVGVYGTGELFF
>NA|TRBV2|TRBJ1-1|NA
TGTGCCAGCAGTGGTGAAGGGAGGACTGAAGCTTTCTTT
CASSGEGRTEAFF
>few|TRBV4-1|TRBJ2-7|TRBD2
TGCGCCAGCAGCCCGGGACTAGCGGGAGTCGAGCAGTACTTC
CASSPGLAGVEQYF
>NA|TRBV2|TRBJ1-2|NA
TGTGCCAGCAGTGTCTCCAACTATGGCTACACCTTC
CASSVSNYGYTF
>NA|TRBV18|TRBJ1-2|TRBD1
TGTGCCAGCTCACCGGGACAGGCAAACTATGGCTACACCTTC
CASSPGQANYGYTF
>NA|TRBV6-6|TRBJ2-7|NA
TGTGCCAGCAGCCAGGGCCCGACCTACGAGCAGTACTTC
CASSQGPTYEQYF
>NA|TRBV10-1|TRBJ1-2|TRBD1
TGCGCCAGCAGTCCGGACAGGGCTTATGGCTACACCTTC
CASSPDRAYGYTF
>few|TRBV3-1/TRBV3-2|TRBJ2-7|NA
TGTGCCAGCAGCCAAGAACTGAGGGGGAGAGGCGACGAGCAGTACTTC
CASSQELRGRGDEQYF
>once|TRBV5-1|TRBJ2-2|NA
TGCGCCAGCAGCTCCGTAACAGGGTCTGGGGAGCTGTTTTTT
CASSSVTGSGELFF